This TCR beta chain was identified in a study of post-analysis software for immune sequencing data. Regarding the study as a whole: Patients showed TRBV5-6, TRBV5-1 and TRBV20-1 among several TRBV segments more frequent than in controls. Multiple sclerosis was associated with a significant reduction in normalized Chao1 diversity relative to controls.

TCR beta cDNA libraries had unique molecular identifiers. TCRdb reanalysed the PCR reads using MiXCR and keeps one entry per CDR3 protein. This table has about 540,000 distinct CDR3 sequences, around 34% appearing once. The CDR3 is made up of 14 amino acids. On this clonotype: Its antigen is unknown.

The source is a girl aged 2 to 17 with multiple sclerosis. This chain joins TRBV12-3 or TRBV12-4 and TRBJ2-5, with D unresolved. TRBJ2-7 matches the DNA end more closely, so the J call is doubtful. Sequenced input: blood. CDR3 region: CASSPRQAAYEQYF. CDR3 nucleotide sequence: TGTGCCAGCAGCCCCCGCCAGGCAGCCTACGAGCAGTACTTC.